This note documents a single T cell receptor (beta chain) sequence. Its specificity is unknown. The sample belongs to a study of CD4 T cells in relation to SARS-CoV-2 and coronaviruses. Germline values: CDR1 SGHRS, CDR2 YFSETQ. This CDR3 spans 16 amino acids. V gave up 4 bases and J gave up 2 bases; unmatched junction bases: 9. Unexposed donor CD4+ T cells date from about 2011-2018, before the COVID-19 pandemic. CD4+ T cells were isolated from the cells after roughly 11 days of culture. Each well had 2 million or so PBMCs in approximately 5% human AB serum with IL-2. TCRdb's table, derived via immunoSEQ multiplex PCR, lists solely in-frame clones and lacks some. In the table there are approximately 11,000 clones, around 84% of which are singletons.

The sequence derives from a human donor in good health. This sequence joins TRBV5-1 and TRBJ2-5, with TRBD2 matching 9 bases. The sequenced material came from CD4+ T cells from PBMCs, cultured in vitro. Here the CDR3 reads CASSLRLAEIQETQYF. The CDR3, as DNA: TGCGCCAGCAGCCTGAGACTAGCGGAAATTCAAGAGACCCAGTACTTC.